This T cell receptor (beta chain) was identified in a study of Graves' ophthalmopathy and Graves' hyperthyroidism. Study findings and constraints: The blood repertoire also included most expanded thyroid clonotypes above 0.001 frequency.

RNA transcripts yielded amplified TCR beta CDR3 regions. The first round was an RT-PCR with HTBI primers, and the second round was a multiplex PCR. TCRdb passed the multiplex PCR reads through MiXCR, listing each CDR3 protein once. The table has 620,000 or so distinct CDR3 sequences, about a fifth seen once. V lost 3 bases to trimming and J lost 7 bases; unmatched junction nucleotides: 5. This CDR3 spans 14 amino acids. By definition, stable hyperthyroidism involved no ophthalmopathy within 18 months of follow-up. People with hyperthyroidism were aged 18 to 65 and newly diagnosed, under 2 months' duration. Symptoms, serum thyroxine and TRAb, thyroid ultrasound, and orbital computed tomography formed the diagnostic basis. This clonotype has ten or more counts. Its antigen is currently unknown.

This clonotype was obtained from a woman aged 18 to 35 with stable Graves' hyperthyroidism. Some clones in this sample may be carry-over from other donors' samples. The V call is TRBV12-3 or TRBV12-4, the J call TRBJ2-4; 8 nucleotides line up with TRBD1. The material sequenced was peripheral blood. This CDR3 is CASSFWTGNNIQYF. The CDR3 DNA is TGTGCCAGCAGTTTCTGGACAGGGAATAACATTCAGTACTTC.